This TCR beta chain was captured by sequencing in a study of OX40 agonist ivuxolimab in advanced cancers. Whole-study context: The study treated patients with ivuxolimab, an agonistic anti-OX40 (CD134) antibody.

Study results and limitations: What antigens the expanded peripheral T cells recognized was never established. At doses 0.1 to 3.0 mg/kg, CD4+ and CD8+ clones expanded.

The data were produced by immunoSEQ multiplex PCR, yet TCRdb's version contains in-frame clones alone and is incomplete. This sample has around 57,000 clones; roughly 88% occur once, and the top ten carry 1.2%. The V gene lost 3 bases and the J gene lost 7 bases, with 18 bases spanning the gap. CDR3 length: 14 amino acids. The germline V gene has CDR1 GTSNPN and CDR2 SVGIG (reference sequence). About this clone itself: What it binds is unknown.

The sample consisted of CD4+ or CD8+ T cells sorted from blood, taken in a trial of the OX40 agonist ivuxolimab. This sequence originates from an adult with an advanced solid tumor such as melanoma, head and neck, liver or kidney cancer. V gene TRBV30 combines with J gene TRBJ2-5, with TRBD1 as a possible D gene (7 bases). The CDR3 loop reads CAWRASGGGGTQYF. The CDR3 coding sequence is TGTGCCTGGAGAGCGAGCGGAGGGGGCGGGACCCAGTACTTC.